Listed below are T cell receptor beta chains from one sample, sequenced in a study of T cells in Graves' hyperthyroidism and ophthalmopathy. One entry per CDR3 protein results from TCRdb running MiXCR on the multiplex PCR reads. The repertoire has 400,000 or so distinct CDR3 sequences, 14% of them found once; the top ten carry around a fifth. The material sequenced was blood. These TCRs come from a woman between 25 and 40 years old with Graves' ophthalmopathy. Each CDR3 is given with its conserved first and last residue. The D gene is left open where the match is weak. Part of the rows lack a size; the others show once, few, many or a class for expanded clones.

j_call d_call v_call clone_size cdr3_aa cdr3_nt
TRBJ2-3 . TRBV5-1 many CASSLDGALTDTQYF TGCGCCAGCAGCTTGGACGGGGCCCTCACAGATACGCAGTATTTT
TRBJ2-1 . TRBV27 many CASSSPGTSVHEQFF TGTGCCAGCAGTTCCCCCGGGACCTCGGTTCACGAGCAGTTCTTC
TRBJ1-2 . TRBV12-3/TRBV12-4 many CASSPRSGDYGYTF TGTGCCAGCAGTCCGCGGTCCGGGGACTATGGCTACACCTTC
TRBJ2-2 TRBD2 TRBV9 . CASSVGEAGGGPNGELFF TGTGCCAGCAGCGTTGGAGAAGCCGGGGGGGGGCCTAACGGGGAGCTGTTTTTT
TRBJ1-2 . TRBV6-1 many CASSLGQTRENYGYTF TGTGCCAGCAGCTTAGGACAGACCAGAGAAAACTATGGCTACACCTTC
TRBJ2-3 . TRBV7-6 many CASSPVEGADTQYF TGTGCCAGCAGCCCCGTCGAAGGAGCAGATACGCAGTATTTT
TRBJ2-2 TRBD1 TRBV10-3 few CAARTGLPGELFF TGTGCCGCCCGGACAGGGCTACCCGGGGAGCTGTTTTTT
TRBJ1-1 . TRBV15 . CATSRGRSRNMNTEAFF TGTGCCACCAGCAGGGGGAGGAGCAGAAATATGAACACTGAAGCTTTCTTT
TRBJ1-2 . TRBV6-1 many CASSEDGRYTF TGTGCCAGCAGTGAGGACGGCAGGTACACCTTC
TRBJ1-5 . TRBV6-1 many CASSGAGDLRSYQPQHF TGTGCCAGCAGTGGGGCGGGGGACCTCCGCTCATATCAGCCCCAGCATTTT
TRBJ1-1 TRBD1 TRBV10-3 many CATGEDRATEAFF TGTGCCACCGGAGAGGACAGGGCCACTGAAGCTTTCTTT
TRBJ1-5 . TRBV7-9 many CASSPMTGTSNQPQHF TGTGCCAGCAGTCCAATGACGGGGACTAGCAATCAGCCCCAGCATTTT
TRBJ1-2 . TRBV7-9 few CATPLGPGDYGYTF TGTGCCACCCCACTTGGACCCGGGGACTATGGCTACACCTTC
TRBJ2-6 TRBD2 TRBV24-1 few CATKGSGSLDGANVLTF TGTGCCACCAAGGGGAGCGGGAGCCTTGATGGGGCCAACGTCCTGACTTTC
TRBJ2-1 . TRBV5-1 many CASSSGISGNEQFF TGCGCCAGCAGTTCAGGGATATCGGGCAATGAGCAGTTCTTC
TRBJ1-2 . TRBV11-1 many CASSHSRGGNYGYTF TGTGCCAGCAGCCACTCCCGTGGGGGAAACTATGGCTACACCTTC
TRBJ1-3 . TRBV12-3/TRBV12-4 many CASRTGTSGGALYF TGTGCCAGCAGAACCGGGACTAGCGGGGGGGCTTTATATTTT
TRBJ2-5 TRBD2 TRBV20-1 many CSARDPRGVGGETQYF TGCAGTGCTAGAGATCCCCGCGGGGTGGGGGGGGAGACCCAGTACTTC
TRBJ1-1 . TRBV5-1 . CASSLGKAEAFF TGCGCCAGCAGCTTGGGGAAGGCTGAAGCTTTCTTT
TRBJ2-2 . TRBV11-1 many CASSLTHRNTGELFF TGTGCCAGCAGCTTGACGCACCGTAACACCGGGGAGCTGTTTTTT
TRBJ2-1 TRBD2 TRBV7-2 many CASSRVVLAGGQYNEQFF TGTGCCAGCAGCCGCGTCGTCCTAGCGGGGGGGCAGTACAATGAGCAGTTCTTC
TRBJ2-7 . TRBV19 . CASNWGPASGEQYF TGTGCCAGTAACTGGGGACCGGCGTCGGGCGAGCAGTACTTC
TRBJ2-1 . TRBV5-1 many CASSKGEPYNEQFF TGCGCCAGCAGCAAAGGAGAACCCTACAATGAGCAGTTCTTC
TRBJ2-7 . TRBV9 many CASSVGTTGGYEQYF TGTGCCAGCAGCGTAGGGACGACAGGCGGGTACGAGCAGTACTTC
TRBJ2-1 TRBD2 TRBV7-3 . CASSYTSGGDYNEQFF TGTGCCAGCAGCTACACTAGCGGGGGGGATTACAATGAGCAGTTCTTC
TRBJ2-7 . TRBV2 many CASVGGTYEQYF TGTGCCAGCGTAGGCGGAACCTACGAGCAGTACTTC
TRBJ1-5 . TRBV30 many CAWSPRRPDQPQHF TGTGCCTGGAGTCCAAGACGGCCAGATCAGCCCCAGCATTTT
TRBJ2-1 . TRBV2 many CASSEFSYNEQFF TGTGCCAGCAGTGAGTTCTCCTACAATGAGCAGTTCTTC
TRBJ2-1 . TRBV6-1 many CASTKLEPNNEQFF TGTGCCAGCACCAAGCTTGAGCCTAACAATGAGCAGTTCTTC
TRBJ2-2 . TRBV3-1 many CASRDNTGELFF TGTGCCAGCAGAGATAACACCGGGGAGCTGTTTTTT
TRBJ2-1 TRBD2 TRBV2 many CASSPSGRGFYNEQFF TGTGCCAGCAGCCCCTCCGGGAGGGGGTTCTACAATGAGCAGTTCTTC
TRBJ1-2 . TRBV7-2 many CASSLGSRSAHYGYTF TGTGCCAGCAGCTTAGGTTCGCGTTCGGCCCACTATGGCTACACCTTC
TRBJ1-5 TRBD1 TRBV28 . CASIRDSSYSNQPQHF TGTGCCAGCATAAGGGACAGCTCATATAGCAATCAGCCCCAGCATTTT
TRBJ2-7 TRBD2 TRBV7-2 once CASSLNRGGEQYF TGTGCCAGCAGCTTAAATCGGGGGGGGGAGCAGTACTTC
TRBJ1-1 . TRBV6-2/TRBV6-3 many CASSYSTEVGGKYEAFF TGTGCCAGCAGTTACTCCACCGAAGTCGGCGGAAAGTATGAAGCTTTCTTT
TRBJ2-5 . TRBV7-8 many CASSLRTGLEAQYF TGTGCCAGCAGCCTTCGGACGGGCCTTGAGGCCCAGTACTTC
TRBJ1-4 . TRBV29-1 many CSVQKAPGEKLFF TGCAGCGTTCAAAAGGCGCCGGGTGAAAAACTGTTTTTT
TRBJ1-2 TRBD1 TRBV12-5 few CASGPSGQHNRYGYTF TGTGCTAGTGGTCCCTCGGGACAGCATAACCGGTATGGCTACACCTTC